This TCR beta chain was sequenced during a study of CD8 T cells in ankylosing spondylitis. One entry per CDR3 protein results from TCRdb running MiXCR on the 5' RACE reads. Seen here are hundreds of thousands of distinct CDR3 sequences, over 30% observed once, and the top ten hold roughly 4.2%. Trimming shortened V by 4 bases and J by 0 bases, and 9 bases separated the two germline ends. Germline V CDR1 and CDR2: ENHRY, SYGVKD. The CDR3 consists of 14 residues. This receptor was taken from a male donor with ankylosing spondylitis or in good health (not recorded which). J is TRBJ2-5 and V is TRBV10-3; D is unclear. Sequencing input: blood, either unsorted or a sorted T cell fraction (not recorded which). Written as DNA, the CDR3 is TGTGCCATCAGTGTAGGGCCTAACCAAGAGACCCAGTACTTC. This sequence encodes CAISVGPNQETQYF.